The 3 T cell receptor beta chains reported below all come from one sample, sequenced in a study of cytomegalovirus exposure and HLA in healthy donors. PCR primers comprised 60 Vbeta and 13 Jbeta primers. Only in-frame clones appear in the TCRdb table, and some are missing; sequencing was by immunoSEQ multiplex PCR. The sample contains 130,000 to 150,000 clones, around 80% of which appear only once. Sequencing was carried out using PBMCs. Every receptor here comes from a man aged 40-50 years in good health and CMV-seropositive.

The CDR3 region has the DNA TGTGCCAGCAGCGGACTGAATCTTTACGAGCAGTACTTC. Encoded protein: CASSGLNLYEQYF. The rearrangement uses TRBV7-9 and TRBJ2-7; TRBD2 is a possible D gene (5 bases). The germline V and J ends were trimmed by 5 bases and 4 bases, with 12 bases remaining between them. The CDR3 has 13 amino acids. The germline V gene encodes CDR1 SEHNR and CDR2 FQNEAQ (reference sequence).

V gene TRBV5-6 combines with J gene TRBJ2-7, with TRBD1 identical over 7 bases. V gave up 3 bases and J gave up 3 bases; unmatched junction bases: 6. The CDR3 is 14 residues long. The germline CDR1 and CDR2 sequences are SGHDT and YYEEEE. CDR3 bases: TGTGCCAGCAGCTCGACAGGGTGGGGCTACGAGCAGTACTTC. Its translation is CASSSTGWGYEQYF.

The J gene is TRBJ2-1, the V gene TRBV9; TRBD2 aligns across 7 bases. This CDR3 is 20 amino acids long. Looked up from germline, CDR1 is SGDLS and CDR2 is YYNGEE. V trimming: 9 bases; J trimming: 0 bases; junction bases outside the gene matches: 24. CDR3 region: CATSRIPPAGSLSSYNEQFF. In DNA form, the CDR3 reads TGTGCCACCTCCAGAATCCCCCCAGCGGGAAGCCTTAGCTCCTACAATGAGCAGTTCTTC.